The entry below gives a single T cell receptor beta chain sequence along with its context. Its antigen is unknown. This CDR3 region has 15 residues. Trimming removed 3 bases from V and 8 bases from J, with 18 bases in between. Germline CDR1 and CDR2: SGHNT and YYREEE (reference sequence). The data stem from a study of a mutant IDH1 vaccine in newly diagnosed glioma. The repertoire was sequenced with immunoSEQ multiplex PCR; TCRdb's copy has only in-frame clones and lacks some. The data contain approximately 61,000 clones, roughly 76% of them singletons. Study-wide points: Apparently unrelated to pseudoprogression were changes in the top peripheral T cell clonotypes. Most patients, 90% to 95%, showed vaccine-induced immune responses.

Described time point: week 35, safety follow-up. All doses held 300 ug of mutant IDH1 20-mer peptide, with topical imiquimod. Each of the donors came in with new WHO grade 3 or 4 astrocytomas that were IDH1-mutant and ATRX-lost. Here the sequenced sample was PBMCs, taken from a glioma patient whose treatment included an IDH1 peptide vaccine. This chain joins TRBV5-4 and TRBJ2-1; weak D call: TRBD1 (5 bases). This clonotype originated in a man in his forties or fifties with glioma. In DNA form, the CDR3 reads TGTGCCAGCAGCTCCGGTCGTAGGGGCGAAGATGAGCAGTTCTTC. Its translation: CASSSGRRGEDEQFF.